This T cell receptor beta chain was sequenced in a study of shared clonotypes between healthy human individuals. The germline CDR1 and CDR2 sequences are SGHTA and FQGTGA. V was pared by 1 base and J by 5 bases, with 24 bases between. This CDR3 region has 19 residues. Splitting the CD4+ cells yielded a CD45RA+ naive subset and a CD45RA-negative memory subset. Produced via immunoSEQ multiplex PCR; TCRdb's table is partial and in-frame only. The sample contains roughly 2.2 million clones, 92% of which appear only once. This sequence originates from a man younger than 35 in good health. Some clones in this sample may be carry-over from other donors' samples. The chain recombines TRBV7-3 with TRBJ1-5; D uncertain. Specimen: naive CD4+ T cells from PBMCs. The subset was: CD45RA+ positively selected. For the CDR3, the DNA is TGTGCCAGCAGCTTAATTCCTCTAGTGCGCGGGATAGCGGATCAGCCCCAGCATTTT. Protein: CASSLIPLVRGIADQPQHF.